A selection of T cell receptor beta chains follows, all from one sample in a study of blood T cell repertoires in COVID-19. Profiled with immunoSEQ multiplex PCR; TCRdb holds only in-frame clones, not every one. Altogether about 480,000 clones are present, around nine tenths being singletons, with the ten largest covering 4.3%. Sequences were obtained from peripheral blood. These receptors were taken from a woman aged 25 to 45 with acute or convalescent COVID-19. Both conserved end residues are part of each CDR3. The D gene is left open where the match is weak. Clone sizes are given selectively: once, few, many, or a class where the clone is expanded.

j_call clone_size v_call d_call cdr3_nt cdr3_aa
TRBJ1-1 - TRBV19 TRBD1 TGTGCCAGTAGTATCGGGACAGCAGAAGCTTTCTTT CASSIGTAEAFF
TRBJ1-2 - TRBV2 - TGTGCCAGCTTTGGGGGGGATGGCTACACCTTC CASFGGDGYTF
TRBJ1-2 - TRBV29-1 - TGCAGCGCTTACACAGGTTTGAACTATGGCTACACCTTC CSAYTGLNYGYTF
TRBJ2-3 - TRBV20-1 - TGCAGTGCTAGTGGGGCTGTCGGTCTTTCAGATACGCAGTATTTT CSASGAVGLSDTQYF
TRBJ1-1 - TRBV4-1 TRBD1 TGCGCCAGCAGCACCCGGACAGGGATGAACACTGAAGCTTTCTTT CASSTRTGMNTEAFF
TRBJ2-1 few TRBV15 - TGTGCCACCAGCAGAGATCCTCGGACACTAAGCGATGAGCAGTTCTTC CATSRDPRTLSDEQFF
TRBJ2-2 - TRBV6-6 TRBD2 TGTGCCAGCATCGCGCCCGGCGGGGGGAACACCGGGGAGCTGTTTTTT CASIAPGGGNTGELFF
TRBJ2-6 - TRBV6-6 - TGTGCCAGCACTCGACAGGTGGCTGGGGCCAACGTCCTGACTTTC CASTRQVAGANVLTF
TRBJ1-1 - TRBV3-1/TRBV3-2 TRBD1 TGTGCCAGCAGCCAACTGCCCACAGGGGAACAAGCTTTCTTT CASSQLPTGEQAFF
TRBJ1-2 few TRBV5-6 TRBD1 TGTGCCAGCAGCGACAGGGGAAGTGGATATGGCTACACCTTC CASSDRGSGYGYTF
TRBJ2-5 - TRBV6-5 - TGTGCCAGCAGTACAGGGAGAGGTAACCAAGAGACCCAGTACTTC CASSTGRGNQETQYF
TRBJ1-6 few TRBV7-3 TRBD1 TGTGCCAGCAGGCCTCCGGGACAGGGACGTTCACCCCTCCACTTT CASRPPGQGRSPLHF
TRBJ2-1 - TRBV3-1/TRBV3-2 TRBD1 TGTGCCAGCAGCCAAAGATTGCAGGGGGCCTGGATCAATGAGCAGTTCTTC CASSQRLQGAWINEQFF
TRBJ1-2 - TRBV24-1 - TGTGCCACCTCTTTAGGAGGGGACTATGGCTACACCTTC CATSLGGDYGYTF
TRBJ2-7 - TRBV7-9 TRBD2 TGTGCCAGCAGTTGGACCGGGGGGAGCGAGCAGTACTTC CASSWTGGSEQYF
TRBJ2-5 - TRBV11-3 TRBD1 TGTGCCAGCAGCCTTACCGGGACAGGGGGTTGGGAGACCCAGTACTTC CASSLTGTGGWETQYF
TRBJ2-7 once TRBV12-3/TRBV12-4 - TGTGCCAGCAGTTACAGGGAAACCTACGAGCAGTACTTC CASSYRETYEQYF
TRBJ2-7 - TRBV14 TRBD1 TGTGCCAGCAGCCAGGACAGACAGGGTCCCTACGAGCAGTACTTC CASSQDRQGPYEQYF
TRBJ2-1 - TRBV5-1 TRBD1 TGCGCCAGCAGCTCGGACAGGGGGCAAGTTAACAATGAGCAGTTCTTC CASSSDRGQVNNEQFF
TRBJ2-5 - TRBV7-8 - TGTGCCAGCAGCTTAGACTCCGGTTGGGAGACCCAGTACTTC CASSLDSGWETQYF
TRBJ1-2 - TRBV2 - TGTGCCAGCAGGACGGGCCTTCAGGGATATGGCTACACCTTC CASRTGLQGYGYTF
TRBJ2-1 - TRBV2 TRBD1 TGTGCCAGCAACGTGCGACAGGGGGTAAACAATGAGCAGTTCTTC CASNVRQGVNNEQFF
TRBJ1-5 - TRBV27 - TGTGCCAGCAGTTTTGTCAATGGCAATCAGCCCCAGCATTTT CASSFVNGNQPQHF
TRBJ1-3 - TRBV5-6 - TGTGCCAGCCAACACGGACAGCGCTCTGGAAACACCATATATTTT CASQHGQRSGNTIYF
TRBJ2-1 - TRBV6-1 - TGTGCCAGCAGTGAACGCGACTCGCGCAATGAGCAGTTCTTC CASSERDSRNEQFF
TRBJ2-1 - TRBV15 - TGTGCCACCGGGGCGGTCCCAGATGAGCAGTTCTTC CATGAVPDEQFF
TRBJ2-1 - TRBV3-1/TRBV3-2 TRBD1 TGTGCCAGCAGCCAACACGGACAGGGGTCCTACAATGAGCAGTTCTTC CASSQHGQGSYNEQFF
TRBJ1-1 - TRBV30 TRBD1 TGTGCCTGGAAAGACGCCGGGACAGGGGTTACTGAAGCTTTCTTT CAWKDAGTGVTEAFF
TRBJ2-2 - TRBV6-5 - TGTGCCAGCAGTTACTCGATCGCAGGGGTCGAGGAGCTGTTTTTT CASSYSIAGVEELFF
TRBJ1-6 - TRBV15 TRBD1 TGTGCCATCGCCACAGGGGGCCCGAATTCACCCCTCCACTTT CAIATGGPNSPLHF
TRBJ1-2 - TRBV5-1 TRBD1 TGCGCCAGCAGCCGACAGGGGGAAGCTTCCTATGGCTACACCTTC CASSRQGEASYGYTF
TRBJ1-2 - TRBV6-5 - TGTGCCAGCAGTTACTCCCGGGACAAGCCTAACTATGGCTACACCTTC CASSYSRDKPNYGYTF